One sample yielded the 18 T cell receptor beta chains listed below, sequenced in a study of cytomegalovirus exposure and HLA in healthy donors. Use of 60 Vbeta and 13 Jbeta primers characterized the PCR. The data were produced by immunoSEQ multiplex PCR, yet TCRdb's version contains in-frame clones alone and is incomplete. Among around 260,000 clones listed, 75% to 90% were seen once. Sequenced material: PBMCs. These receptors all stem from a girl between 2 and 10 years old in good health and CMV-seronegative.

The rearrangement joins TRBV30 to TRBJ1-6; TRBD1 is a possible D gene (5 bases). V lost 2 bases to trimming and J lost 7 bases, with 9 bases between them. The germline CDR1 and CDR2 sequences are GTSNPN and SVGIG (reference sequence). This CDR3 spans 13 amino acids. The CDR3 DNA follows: TGTGCCTGGAGTAACAGGAGCAATTCACCCCTCCACTTT. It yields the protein CAWSNRSNSPLHF.

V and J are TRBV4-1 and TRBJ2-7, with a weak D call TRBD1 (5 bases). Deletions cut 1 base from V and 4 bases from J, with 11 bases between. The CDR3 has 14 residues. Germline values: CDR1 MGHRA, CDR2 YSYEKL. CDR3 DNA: TGCGCCAGCAGCCAAGGACCCCAGGGTTACGAGCAGTACTTC. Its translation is CASSQGPQGYEQYF.

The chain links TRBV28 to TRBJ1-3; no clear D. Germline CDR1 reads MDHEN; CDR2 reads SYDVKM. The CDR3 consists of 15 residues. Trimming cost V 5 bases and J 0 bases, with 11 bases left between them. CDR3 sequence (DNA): TGTGCCAGCAGTCCCTTCAGCGGCTCTGGAAACACCATATATTTT. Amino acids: CASSPFSGSGNTIYF.

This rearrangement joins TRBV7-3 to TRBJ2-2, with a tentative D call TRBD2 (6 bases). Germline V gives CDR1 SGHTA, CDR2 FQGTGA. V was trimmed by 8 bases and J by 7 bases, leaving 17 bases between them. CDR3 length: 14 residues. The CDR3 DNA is TGTGCCAGCGGGCCCGAGACTAGGGGCGGGGAGCTGTTTTTT. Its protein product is CASGPETRGGELFF.

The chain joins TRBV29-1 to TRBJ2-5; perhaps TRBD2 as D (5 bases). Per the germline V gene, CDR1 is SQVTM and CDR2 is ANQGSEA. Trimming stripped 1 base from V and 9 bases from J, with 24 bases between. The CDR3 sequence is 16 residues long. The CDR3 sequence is CSVEGLGPGSAEAQYF. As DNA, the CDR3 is TGCAGCGTTGAAGGCCTAGGTCCGGGGTCGGCGGAGGCCCAGTACTTC. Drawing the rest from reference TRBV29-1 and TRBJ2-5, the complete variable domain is SAVISQKPSRDICQRGTSLTIQCQVDSQVTMMFWYRQQPGQSLTLIATANQGSEATYESGFVIDKFPISRPNLTFSTLTVSNMSPEDSSIYLCSVEGLGPGSAEAQYFGPGTRLLVL.

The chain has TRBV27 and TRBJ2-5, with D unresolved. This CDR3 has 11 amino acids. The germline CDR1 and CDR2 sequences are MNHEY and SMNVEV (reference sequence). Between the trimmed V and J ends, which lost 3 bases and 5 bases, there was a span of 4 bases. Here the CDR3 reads CASSFRETQYF. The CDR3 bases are TGTGCCAGCAGTTTCAGGGAGACCCAGTACTTC.

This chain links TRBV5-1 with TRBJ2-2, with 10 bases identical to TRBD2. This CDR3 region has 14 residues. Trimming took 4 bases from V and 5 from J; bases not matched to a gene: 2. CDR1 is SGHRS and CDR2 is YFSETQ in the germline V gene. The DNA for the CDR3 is TGCGCCAGCAGCACTAGCGGGAATACCGGGGAGCTGTTTTTT. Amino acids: CASSTSGNTGELFF.

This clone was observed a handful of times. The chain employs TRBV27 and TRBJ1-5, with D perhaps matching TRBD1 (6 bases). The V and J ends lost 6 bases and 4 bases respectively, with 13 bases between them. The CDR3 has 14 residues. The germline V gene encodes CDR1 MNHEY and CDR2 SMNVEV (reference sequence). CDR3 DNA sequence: TGTGCCAGCAGAGGACAGCCCAGAAATCAGCCCCAGCATTTT. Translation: CASRGQPRNQPQHF.

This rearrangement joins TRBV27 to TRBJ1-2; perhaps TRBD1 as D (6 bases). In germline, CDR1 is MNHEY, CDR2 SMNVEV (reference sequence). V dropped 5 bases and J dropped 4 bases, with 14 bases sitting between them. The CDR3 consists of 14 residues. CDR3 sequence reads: CASSPRTARYGYTF. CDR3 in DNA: TGTGCCAGCAGTCCGCGGACAGCTCGCTATGGCTACACCTTC.

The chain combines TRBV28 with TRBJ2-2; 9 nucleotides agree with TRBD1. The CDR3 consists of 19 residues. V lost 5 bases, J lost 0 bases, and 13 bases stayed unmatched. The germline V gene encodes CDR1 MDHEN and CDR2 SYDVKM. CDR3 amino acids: CASSEPGQGLLTNTGELFF. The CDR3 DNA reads TGTGCCAGCAGTGAACCGGGACAGGGCCTCTTAACGAACACCGGGGAGCTGTTTTTT. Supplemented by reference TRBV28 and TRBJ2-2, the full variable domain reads DVKVTQSSRYLVKRTGEKVFLECVQDMDHENMFWYRQDPGLGLRLIYFSYDVKMKEKGDIPEGYSVSREKKERFSLILESASTNQTSMYLCASSEPGQGLLTNTGELFFGEGSRLTVL.

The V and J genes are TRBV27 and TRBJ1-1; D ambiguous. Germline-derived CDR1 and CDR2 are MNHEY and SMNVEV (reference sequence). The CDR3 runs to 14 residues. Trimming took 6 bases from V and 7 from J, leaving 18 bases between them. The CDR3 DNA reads TGTGCCAGCAGCTATACATTCGAGCGATATGAAGCTTTCTTT. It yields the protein CASSYTFERYEAFF.

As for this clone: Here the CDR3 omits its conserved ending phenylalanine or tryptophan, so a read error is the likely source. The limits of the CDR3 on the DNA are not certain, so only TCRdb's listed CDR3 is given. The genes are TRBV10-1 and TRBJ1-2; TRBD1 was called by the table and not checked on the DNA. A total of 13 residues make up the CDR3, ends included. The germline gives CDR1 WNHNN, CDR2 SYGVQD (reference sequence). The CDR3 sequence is CASRLWRQLPFPH.

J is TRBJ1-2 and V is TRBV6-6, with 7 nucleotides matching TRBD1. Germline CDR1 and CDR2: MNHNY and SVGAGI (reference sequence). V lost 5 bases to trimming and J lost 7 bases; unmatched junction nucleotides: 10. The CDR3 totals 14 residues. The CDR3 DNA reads TGTGCCAGCAGTCCACTCGCGACAGGGTGTGGCTACACCTTC. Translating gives CASSPLATGCGYTF.

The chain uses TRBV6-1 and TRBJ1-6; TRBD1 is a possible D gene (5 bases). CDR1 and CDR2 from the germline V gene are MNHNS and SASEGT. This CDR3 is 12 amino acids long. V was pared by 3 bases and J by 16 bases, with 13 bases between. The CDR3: CASSEMGGTLHF. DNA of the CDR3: TGTGCCAGCAGTGAGATGGGGGGAACACTCCACTTT.

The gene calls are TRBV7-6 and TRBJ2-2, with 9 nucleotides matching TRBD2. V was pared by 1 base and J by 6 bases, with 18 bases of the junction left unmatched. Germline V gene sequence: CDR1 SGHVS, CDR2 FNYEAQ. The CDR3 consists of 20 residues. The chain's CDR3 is CASSLVPRGGEPLLAGELFF. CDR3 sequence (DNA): TGTGCCAGCAGCTTAGTTCCGCGGGGGGGAGAACCCCTCCTGGCCGGGGAGCTGTTTTTT.

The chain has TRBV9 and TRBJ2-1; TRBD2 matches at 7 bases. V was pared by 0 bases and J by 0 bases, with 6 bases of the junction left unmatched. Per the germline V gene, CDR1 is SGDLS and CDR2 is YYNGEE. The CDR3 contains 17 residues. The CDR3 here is CASSVGRLADSYNEQFF. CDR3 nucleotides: TGTGCCAGCAGCGTAGGTCGGCTAGCGGACTCCTACAATGAGCAGTTCTTC.

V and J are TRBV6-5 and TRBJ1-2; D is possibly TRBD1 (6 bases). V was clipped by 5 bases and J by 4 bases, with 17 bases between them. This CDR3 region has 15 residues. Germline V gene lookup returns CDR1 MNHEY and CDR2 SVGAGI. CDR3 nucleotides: TGTGCCAGCAGTCTATCCCGGACAGTCAGCTATGGCTACACCTTC. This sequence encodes CASSLSRTVSYGYTF.

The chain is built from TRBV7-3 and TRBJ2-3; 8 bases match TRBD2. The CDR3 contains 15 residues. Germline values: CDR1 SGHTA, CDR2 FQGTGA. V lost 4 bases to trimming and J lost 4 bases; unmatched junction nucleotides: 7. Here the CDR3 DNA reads TGTGCCAGCAGCTCTTTCGGGGGGGCCGCAGATACGCAGTATTTT. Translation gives CASSSFGGAADTQYF.